The 7 T cell receptor beta chains presented below share a single source sample, sequenced in a study of blood T cell repertoires in COVID-19 (TCRdb year 2020). The method behind the library was the immunoSEQ multiplex PCR assay. In TCRdb, the immuneACCESS table is reduced to in-frame sequences with V and J assigned. These tables do not hold every clone; where another copy was compared, an unresolved V gene accounts for under half, and the others remain unexplained. For this sample the table gives under 120,000 clones, of which more than 75% were detected only once. The top ten constitute approximately 2.1% of the sample. The sequencing sample was made of peripheral blood. The receptors derive from a human donor in a cohort sampled during active COVID-19.

The V gene is TRBV12-3 or TRBV12-4, the J gene TRBJ1-1; D remains ambiguous. V lost 2 bases, J lost 7 bases, and 8 bases lay in between. This CDR3 spans 12 amino acids. The CDR3 protein is CASSLSQIEAFF. The CDR3 region has the DNA TGTGCCAGCAGTTTAAGTCAGATTGAAGCTTTCTTT.

The chain has TRBV9 and TRBJ1-2; 11 nucleotides align to TRBD1. With V trimmed by 4 bases and J by 6 bases, 11 bases remained unmatched. Looked up from germline, CDR1 is SGDLS and CDR2 is YYNGEE. CDR3 length: 16 amino acids. The DNA for the CDR3 is TGTGCCAGCAGCCTAAGGCCCGGACAGGGGGCTGATGGCTACACCTTC. This codes for CASSLRPGQGADGYTF.

The V gene is TRBV5-1, the J gene TRBJ2-5; a weak D match, TRBD1 (7 bases). Between the trimmed V and J ends, which lost 3 bases and 2 bases, there was a span of 14 bases. This CDR3 comprises 15 residues. Germline V lookup: CDR1 SGHRS, CDR2 YFSETQ. The CDR3, as DNA: TGCGCCAGCAGCTGGGGGGACAGTAGACAAGAGACCCAGTACTTC. Translated: CASSWGDSRQETQYF.

V gene TRBV7-3 combines with J gene TRBJ1-1, with TRBD1 matching over 7 bases. With 5 bases clipped from V and 1 base from J, the junction kept 10 bases outside the gene matches. The germline gives CDR1 SGHTA, CDR2 FQGTGA. The CDR3 consists of 16 residues. This CDR3 reads CASSPTRDSQNTEAFF. CDR3 nucleotide sequence: TGTGCCAGCAGCCCAACAAGGGACAGCCAGAACACTGAAGCTTTCTTT.

The rearrangement joins TRBV28 to TRBJ2-3; 9 bases map to TRBD2. The CDR3 runs to 19 residues. J gave up 0 bases and V 1 base, and 11 bases lay outside the gene matches. Germline CDR1 and CDR2: MDHEN and SYDVKM. CDR3 region: CASSLSGLSSGGSTDTQYF. In DNA, the CDR3 is TGTGCCAGCAGTTTATCGGGTTTGAGTAGCGGGGGTAGCACAGATACGCAGTATTTT.

The chain carries TRBV11-2 and TRBJ2-2, with 9 bases lining up with TRBD1. The CDR3 runs 15 residues. Germline CDR1 SGHAT, CDR2 FQNNGV. Germline trimming cut 2 bases from V and 5 bases from J; bases unmatched to any gene: 3. CDR3 amino acids: CASSLRQGGTGELFF. The DNA of the CDR3 is TGTGCCAGCAGCTTACGACAGGGGGGAACCGGGGAGCTGTTTTTT.

In regard to this clone: This is likely a read error, given that the CDR3 carries no conserved phenylalanine or tryptophan at its end. Because the CDR3's place on the DNA is in doubt, the DNA is left out and the CDR3 is given as listed by TCRdb. The gene calls are TRBV12-3 or TRBV12-4 and TRBJ1-1. The CDR3 spans 13 residues, counting both ends. CDR3 amino acids: CASSLDQGSFLSH.